These T cell receptor beta chains were read from a single sample in a study of blood T cells in healthy people across ages. From the 5' RACE reads, TCRdb called clonotypes with MiXCR, one entry per CDR3 protein. The sample includes over 700,000 distinct CDR3 sequences, 40% to 65% seen only once; the top ten take approximately 40%. What was sequenced was blood. The receptors shown here come from an older man in good health. Both conserved end residues are part of each CDR3. D genes are given only for firm matches. Size is omitted from some rows. Given values are once, few, many or a class for expanded clones.

. | TRBJ2-5 | TRBV5-1 | . | CASCRSGGGETQYF | TGCGCCAGCTGCCGCTCCGGGGGCGGGGAGACCCAGTACTTC
. | TRBJ2-4 | TRBV5-1 | TRBD2 | CASSLSGTSGSSAKNIQYF | TGCGCCAGCAGCTTGAGCGGGACTAGCGGGAGTAGTGCCAAAAACATTCAGTACTTC
few | TRBJ2-7 | TRBV7-9 | TRBD1 | CASSLEGGANYEQYF | TGTGCCAGCAGCTTAGAAGGGGGCGCCAACTACGAGCAGTACTTC
. | TRBJ2-7 | TRBV12-3/TRBV12-4 | TRBD2 | CASKLAGEIREGEQYF | TGTGCCAGCAAACTAGCGGGAGAAATTCGGGAGGGCGAGCAGTACTTC
. | TRBJ1-6 | TRBV6-6 | . | CASRPQNSPLHF | TGTGCCAGCAGACCACAGAATTCACCCCTCCACTTT
. | TRBJ1-2 | TRBV11-2 | . | CASSSGDYYEGYTF | TGTGCCAGCAGCTCGGGAGATTACTATGAGGGATACACCTTC
. | TRBJ2-5 | TRBV7-2 | . | CASSNRDPRETQYF | TGTGCCAGCAGCAACCGGGACCCACGGGAGACCCAGTACTTC
. | TRBJ1-1 | TRBV7-9 | . | CASSQGPVSAFF | TGTGCCAGCAGCCAGGGCCCTGTGTCAGCTTTCTTT
. | TRBJ1-2 | TRBV20-1 | . | CSAPQDSFYGYTF | TGCAGTGCTCCCCAAGACAGTTTCTATGGCTACACCTTC
few | TRBJ2-2 | TRBV7-3 | . | CASSSTPTTGELFF | TGTGCCAGCAGCTCAACCCCTACAACCGGGGAGCTGTTTTTT
. | TRBJ1-4 | TRBV5-1 | . | CASSFGTSTNEKLFF | TGCGCCAGCAGCTTTGGGACTTCAACTAATGAAAAACTGTTTTTT
once | TRBJ1-6 | TRBV3-1 | TRBD1 | CASRVTGVSYNSPLHF | TGTGCCAGCAGGGTGACAGGGGTTTCCTATAATTCACCCCTCCACTTT
. | TRBJ2-7 | TRBV18 | TRBD1 | CASSPDRRSYEQYF | TGTGCCAGCAGCCCGGACAGGAGGTCCTACGAGCAGTACTTC
. | TRBJ2-1 | TRBV7-9 | . | CASSLEIVGAAEQFF | TGTGCCAGCAGCTTAGAGATCGTAGGGGCGGCTGAGCAGTTCTTC
once | TRBJ1-1 | TRBV12-3/TRBV12-4 | TRBD1 | CASRRTGAGTEAFF | TGTGCCAGCAGGAGGACAGGCGCGGGGACTGAAGCTTTCTTT
few | TRBJ2-6 | TRBV7-9 | TRBD1 | CASNSRDRGVSGANVLTF | TGTGCCAGCAACAGCCGGGACAGGGGGGTCTCTGGGGCCAACGTCCTGACTTTC
. | TRBJ2-3 | TRBV14 | TRBD2 | CASSQDISGRDLSPDTQYF | TGTGCCAGCAGCCAAGATATAAGCGGGAGGGACCTTTCCCCAGATACGCAGTATTTT
few | TRBJ2-5 | TRBV6-6 | . | CASLGRAGETQYF | TGTGCCAGCCTTGGAAGGGCCGGAGAGACCCAGTACTTC
few | TRBJ2-1 | TRBV12-3/TRBV12-4 | . | CASSLPGTTDYNEQFF | TGTGCCAGCAGCCTTCCGGGGACGACCGACTACAATGAGCAGTTCTTC
. | TRBJ1-1 | TRBV27 | . | CASKKPRGTEAFF | TGTGCCAGTAAAAAGCCCCGAGGCACTGAAGCTTTCTTT
. | TRBJ2-2 | TRBV20-1 | . | CSAREQSSHRELFF | TGCAGTGCTAGAGAACAGTCTTCCCACCGGGAGCTGTTTTTT
. | TRBJ2-5 | TRBV5-6 | . | CASSAGPAPQETQYF | TGTGCCAGCAGCGCGGGACCAGCACCGCAAGAGACCCAGTACTTC
once | TRBJ2-1 | TRBV2 | . | CASSEWAGLSEQFF | TGTGCCAGCAGTGAATGGGCAGGTCTGTCTGAGCAGTTCTTC
. | TRBJ1-2 | TRBV9 | . | CASSVVDTTLYGCTF | TGTGCCAGCAGCGTAGTCGACACTACTCTCTATGGCTGCACCTTC
few | TRBJ2-1 | TRBV6-6 | TRBD2 | CASRGRIYNEQFF | TGTGCCAGCCGCGGGAGGATCTACAATGAGCAGTTCTTC
. | TRBJ2-7 | TRBV10-3 | . | CAAGGQSWEQYF | TGTGCCGCCGGGGGGCAGTCATGGGAGCAGTACTTC
. | TRBJ2-7 | TRBV7-2 | . | CASSLGSSGPYEQYF | TGTGCCAGCAGCTTAGGATCCAGCGGCCCCTACGAGCAGTACTTC
few | TRBJ1-2 | TRBV6-5 | TRBD1 | CASSSRTGNNYGYTF | TGTGCCAGCAGTTCCAGGACAGGGAATAACTATGGCTACACCTTC